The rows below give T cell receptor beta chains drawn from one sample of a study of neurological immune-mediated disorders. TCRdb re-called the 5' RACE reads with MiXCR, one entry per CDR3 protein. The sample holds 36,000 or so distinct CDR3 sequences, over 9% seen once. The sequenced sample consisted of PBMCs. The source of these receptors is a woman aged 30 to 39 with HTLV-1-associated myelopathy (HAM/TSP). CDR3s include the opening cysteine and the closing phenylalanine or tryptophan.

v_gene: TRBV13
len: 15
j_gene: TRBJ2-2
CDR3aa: CASSLSLTGTGELFF

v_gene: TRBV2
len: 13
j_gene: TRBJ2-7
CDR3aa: CASRRDSVHEQYF

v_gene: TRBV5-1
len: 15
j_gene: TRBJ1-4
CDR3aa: CASSLARLTNEKLFF

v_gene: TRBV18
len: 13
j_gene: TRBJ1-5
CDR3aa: CASSPYTTGPGHF

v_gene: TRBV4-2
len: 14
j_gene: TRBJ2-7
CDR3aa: CASKPRTGPYEQYF

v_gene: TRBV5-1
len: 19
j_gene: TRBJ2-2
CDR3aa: CASSFYICSAKGNTGELFF

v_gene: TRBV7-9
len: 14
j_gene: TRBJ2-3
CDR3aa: CASSFWTDTDTQYF

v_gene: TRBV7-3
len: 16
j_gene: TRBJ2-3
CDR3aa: CASSLRGSPDPNTQYF

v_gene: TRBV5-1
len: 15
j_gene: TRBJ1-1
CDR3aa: CASSFAGVGNTEAFF

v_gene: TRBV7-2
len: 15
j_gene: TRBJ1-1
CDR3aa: CASSLTGGGRTEAFF

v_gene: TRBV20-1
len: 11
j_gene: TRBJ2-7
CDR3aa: CSARNNYEQYF

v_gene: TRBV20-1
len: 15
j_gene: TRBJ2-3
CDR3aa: CSARAGTSGGDTQYF

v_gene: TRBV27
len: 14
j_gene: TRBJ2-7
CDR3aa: CANHPAGLGYEQYF

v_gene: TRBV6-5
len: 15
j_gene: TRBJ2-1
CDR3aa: CASSYSTTIYNEQFF

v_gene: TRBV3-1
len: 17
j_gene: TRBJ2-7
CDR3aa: CASSQKASGTGGHEQYF